A selection of T cell receptor beta chains follows, all from one sample in a study of CD4 and CD8 cells across lung adenocarcinoma regions. TCRdb reanalysed the PCR reads using MiXCR and keeps one entry per CDR3 protein. The profile shows some 9,600 distinct CDR3 sequences, about half of them singletons. The sample was CD4+ T cells from the margin of a lung tumor. The receptors come from a male donor with lung adenocarcinoma. The CD4 and CD8 labels of this study may be unreliable. The CDR3 runs from the conserved cysteine through the conserved F or W. The order of the fields is J gene, clone size, D gene, V gene, CDR3 protein, CDR3 DNA. A D gene is named only where the DNA matches it firmly. Size tells how often a clone was seen (once, few, many) or the class of an expanded clone, and some rows leave it out.

J: TRBJ2-7; size: -; D: TRBD1; V: TRBV7-3; CDR3: CASSLGAGQDYEQYF; DNA: TGTGCCAGCAGCTTAGGAGCCGGACAGGACTACGAGCAGTACTTC
J: TRBJ2-4; size: -; D: -; V: TRBV10-3; CDR3: CATERDPKNTQYF; DNA: TGTGCCACCGAGCGTGACCCCAAAAATACTCAGTACTTC
J: TRBJ2-7; size: medium-sized; D: TRBD1; V: TRBV7-2; CDR3: CASSRPSGTASYEQYF; DNA: TGTGCCAGCAGCCGACCCTCCGGGACAGCATCCTACGAGCAGTACTTC
J: TRBJ2-1; size: -; D: TRBD2; V: TRBV29-1; CDR3: CSAGTSVYEQLF; DNA: TGCAGCGCCGGGACTAGTGTCTATGAGCAGCTCTTC
J: TRBJ1-2; size: many; D: -; V: TRBV6-5; CDR3: CASSYQKGGERGYTF; DNA: TGTGCCAGCAGTTACCAAAAGGGCGGGGAGAGAGGCTACACCTTC
J: TRBJ2-4; size: once; D: -; V: TRBV6-1; CDR3: CASSTSSGGWATDTQYF; DNA: TGTGCCAGCAGTACCTCCTCGGGCGGGTGGGCCACAGATACTCAGTATTTC
J: TRBJ1-1; size: -; D: -; V: TRBV6-1; CDR3: CASSRDFEAFF; DNA: TGTGCCAGCAGTCGGGATTTTGAAGCTTTCTTT
J: TRBJ2-2; size: -; D: -; V: TRBV6-1; CDR3: CASSVASRPYTGELFF; DNA: TGTGCCAGCAGTGTGGCGTCGAGGCCCTACACCGGGGAGCTGTTTTTT
J: TRBJ2-2; size: -; D: -; V: TRBV4-3; CDR3: CASSRQIGLMNTGELYF; DNA: TGCGCCAGCAGCCGACAGATAGGACTTATGAACACCGGGGAGCTGTATTTT
J: TRBJ2-5; size: -; D: -; V: TRBV24-1; CDR3: CATSGGETQYF; DNA: TGTGCCACCAGTGGAGGCGAGACCCAGTACTTC
J: TRBJ2-5; size: few; D: -; V: TRBV6-1; CDR3: CASRPVGETQYF; DNA: TGTGCCAGCAGGCCCGTCGGAGAGACCCAGTACTTC
J: TRBJ2-3; size: -; D: -; V: TRBV10-3; CDR3: CAGGVGGRYEETQYF; DNA: TGTGCCGGGGGGGTAGGGGGCCGCTACGAAGAGACGCAGTACTTT
J: TRBJ1-2; size: -; D: TRBD1; V: TRBV27; CDR3: CASSDRDRLDYGYTF; DNA: TGTGCCAGCAGTGACCGGGACAGGTTGGACTATGGCTACACCTTC
J: TRBJ2-7; size: -; D: TRBD1; V: TRBV6-1; CDR3: CASSQDRAYEQYF; DNA: TGTGCCAGCAGTCAAGACAGGGCCTACGAGCAGTACTTC
J: TRBJ2-3; size: once; D: -; V: TRBV10-3; CDR3: CAISAGTGGRDTETQYF; DNA: TGTGCCATCAGTGCGGGGACTGGCGGCCGAGACACAGAGACCCAGTATTTC
J: TRBJ2-3; size: once; D: -; V: TRBV6-5; CDR3: CASSYGGGGGRNQETQYF; DNA: TGTGCCAGCAGTTACGGGGGGGGGGGGGGCCGGAACCAAGAGACGCAGTATTTT